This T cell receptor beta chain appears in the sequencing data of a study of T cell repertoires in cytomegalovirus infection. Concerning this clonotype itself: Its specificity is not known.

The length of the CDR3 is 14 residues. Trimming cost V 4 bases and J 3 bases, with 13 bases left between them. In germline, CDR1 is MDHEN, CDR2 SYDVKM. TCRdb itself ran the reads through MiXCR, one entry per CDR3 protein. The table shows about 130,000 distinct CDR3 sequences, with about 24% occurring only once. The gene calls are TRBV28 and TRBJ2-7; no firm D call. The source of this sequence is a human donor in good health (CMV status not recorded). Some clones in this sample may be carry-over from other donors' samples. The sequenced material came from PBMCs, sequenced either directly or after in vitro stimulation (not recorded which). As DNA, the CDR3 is TGTGCCAGCAGTTCCCCTTGGCACCTCTACGAGCAGTACTTC. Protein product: CASSSPWHLYEQYF. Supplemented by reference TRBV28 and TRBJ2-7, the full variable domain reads DVKVTQSSRYLVKRTGEKVFLECVQDMDHENMFWYRQDPGLGLRLIYFSYDVKMKEKGDIPEGYSVSREKKERFSLILESASTNQTSMYLCASSSPWHLYEQYFGPGTRLTVT.